Listed below are T cell receptor beta chains from one sample, sequenced in a study of T cells in Graves' hyperthyroidism and ophthalmopathy. TCRdb ran MiXCR on the multiplex PCR reads and lists one entry per CDR3 protein. The sample lists approximately 150,000 distinct CDR3 sequences, 8% to 9.5% occurring once. Sequencing input: blood. Receptors were obtained from a woman aged 18-29 years with Graves' hyperthyroidism that later progressed to Graves' ophthalmopathy. The CDR3 runs from the conserved cysteine through the conserved F or W. A D gene is named only where the DNA matches it firmly. Size values are once, few and many counts, or a class for expanded clones, and some rows have none.

clone size: many
D gene: -
J gene: TRBJ2-3
V gene: TRBV20-1
CDR3 DNA: TGCAGTGCTAGAGTCAGCTTGGCGGGCACAGATACGCAGTATTTT
CDR3 protein: CSARVSLAGTDTQYF

clone size: many
D gene: -
J gene: TRBJ1-2
V gene: TRBV28
CDR3 DNA: TGTGCCAGCAGTTCGTTCTATGGCTACACCTTC
CDR3 protein: CASSSFYGYTF

clone size: many
D gene: -
J gene: TRBJ1-2
V gene: TRBV13
CDR3 DNA: TGTGCCAGCAGCTTATTCGTGTCGTTGGGCACCCAACGGGGCTATGGCTACACCTTC
CDR3 protein: CASSLFVSLGTQRGYGYTF

clone size: few
D gene: -
J gene: TRBJ1-1
V gene: TRBV18
CDR3 DNA: TGTGCCAGCTCACCATCGGGGGAAAACACTGAAGCTTTCTTT
CDR3 protein: CASSPSGENTEAFF

clone size: few
D gene: -
J gene: TRBJ1-3
V gene: TRBV25-1
CDR3 DNA: TGTGCCAGCAGTGATTTTCGGGGTTTCGGCCGGAACACCATATATTTT
CDR3 protein: CASSDFRGFGRNTIYF

clone size: -
D gene: -
J gene: TRBJ1-3
V gene: TRBV29-1
CDR3 DNA: TGCAGCGTTGCAACAGTTGGAAACACCATATATTTT
CDR3 protein: CSVATVGNTIYF

clone size: -
D gene: TRBD2
J gene: TRBJ2-3
V gene: TRBV5-6
CDR3 DNA: TGTGCCAGCAGCTTGGCACTAGCGGGGGGTAGATATACGCAGTATTTT
CDR3 protein: CASSLALAGGRYTQYF

clone size: -
D gene: TRBD1
J gene: TRBJ1-5
V gene: TRBV19
CDR3 DNA: TGTGCCAGTAGTCTACGACAGGGGGCGCAGGGGCAGCCCCAGCATTTT
CDR3 protein: CASSLRQGAQGQPQHF

clone size: many
D gene: -
J gene: TRBJ1-1
V gene: TRBV19
CDR3 DNA: TGTGCCAGTAGCAATGAAGGGGGAATAGGGAAAAGCACTGAAGCTTTCTTT
CDR3 protein: CASSNEGGIGKSTEAFF

clone size: few
D gene: -
J gene: TRBJ2-3
V gene: TRBV13
CDR3 DNA: TGTGCCAGCAGTTCCCCCCCGTGGGATACGCAGTATTTT
CDR3 protein: CASSSPPWDTQYF

clone size: -
D gene: -
J gene: TRBJ1-1
V gene: TRBV24-1
CDR3 DNA: TGTGCCACCAGAGAGAATCTGAACACTGAAGCTTTCTTT
CDR3 protein: CATRENLNTEAFF

clone size: -
D gene: TRBD2
J gene: TRBJ2-3
V gene: TRBV7-2
CDR3 DNA: TGTGCCAGCAGTTCGACTAGCGGGGGGTCTAGCACAGATACGCAGTATTTT
CDR3 protein: CASSSTSGGSSTDTQYF

clone size: few
D gene: TRBD1
J gene: TRBJ2-6
V gene: TRBV12-3/TRBV12-4
CDR3 DNA: TGTGCCGGCAGTTTAATCACAGGGGGCTTCTCTGGGGCCAACGTCCTGACTTTC
CDR3 protein: CAGSLITGGFSGANVLTF

clone size: many
D gene: -
J gene: TRBJ1-3
V gene: TRBV12-3/TRBV12-4
CDR3 DNA: TGTGCCAGCAGTCGGGTGGGGTATTCTGGAAACACCATATATTTT
CDR3 protein: CASSRVGYSGNTIYF

clone size: many
D gene: -
J gene: TRBJ2-1
V gene: TRBV9
CDR3 DNA: TGTGCCAGCAGCGTAGGGGTTAGCTCCTACAATGAGCAGTTCTTC
CDR3 protein: CASSVGVSSYNEQFF

clone size: many
D gene: -
J gene: TRBJ2-7
V gene: TRBV10-3
CDR3 DNA: TGTGCCATCACGGCGAGCGGTTCCTACGAGCAGTACTTC
CDR3 protein: CAITASGSYEQYF

clone size: few
D gene: -
J gene: TRBJ2-7
V gene: TRBV27
CDR3 DNA: TGTGCCAGCAGTAAGGGGGGCGCCTACGAGCAGCACTTC
CDR3 protein: CASSKGGAYEQHF

clone size: many
D gene: -
J gene: TRBJ1-1
V gene: TRBV15
CDR3 DNA: TGTGCCACCAGCACAGGGGCTGGCACTGAAGCTTTCTTT
CDR3 protein: CATSTGAGTEAFF

clone size: -
D gene: TRBD2
J gene: TRBJ2-2
V gene: TRBV9
CDR3 DNA: TGTGCCAGCAGCCCACAGTCTAGCGGGAGGGCCTCGGATACCGGGGAGCTGTTTTTT
CDR3 protein: CASSPQSSGRASDTGELFF

clone size: many
D gene: TRBD1
J gene: TRBJ2-5
V gene: TRBV27
CDR3 DNA: TGTGCCAGCAGTTTACGGGACAGGGATCAAGAGACCCAGTACTTC
CDR3 protein: CASSLRDRDQETQYF

clone size: many
D gene: -
J gene: TRBJ1-5
V gene: TRBV5-6
CDR3 DNA: TGTGCCAGCAGCTTAACTAGTGGCCCGAATCAGCCCCAGCATTTT
CDR3 protein: CASSLTSGPNQPQHF

clone size: many
D gene: -
J gene: TRBJ1-2
V gene: TRBV28
CDR3 DNA: TGTGCCAGCAGTTTGAGGGGGGAGGACTATGGCTACACCTTC
CDR3 protein: CASSLRGEDYGYTF

clone size: -
D gene: -
J gene: TRBJ1-1
V gene: TRBV5-6
CDR3 DNA: TGTGCCAGCAGCCCGTGGGGGGGGGGGCACACTGAAGCTTTCTTT
CDR3 protein: CASSPWGGGHTEAFF

clone size: many
D gene: -
J gene: TRBJ1-1
V gene: TRBV7-3
CDR3 DNA: TGTGCCAGCAGCCCCGGTCACGCGAACACTGAAGCTTTCTTT
CDR3 protein: CASSPGHANTEAFF

clone size: many
D gene: TRBD1
J gene: TRBJ2-7
V gene: TRBV28
CDR3 DNA: TGTGCCAGCAGTTTAACGACAGGGGCCCTCGAGCAGTACTTC
CDR3 protein: CASSLTTGALEQYF

clone size: many
D gene: -
J gene: TRBJ2-7
V gene: TRBV30
CDR3 DNA: TGTGCCTGGAGTTGGGATACCTACGAGCAGTACTTC
CDR3 protein: CAWSWDTYEQYF

clone size: few
D gene: -
J gene: TRBJ1-6
V gene: TRBV19
CDR3 DNA: TGTGCCAGTAGTACTTTGGGTTCGCGGCAGGGGAATTCACCCCTCCACTTT
CDR3 protein: CASSTLGSRQGNSPLHF

clone size: many
D gene: TRBD2
J gene: TRBJ2-5
V gene: TRBV2
CDR3 DNA: TGTGCCAGCAGCCGTCGACTAGCGGGGGCCCGGGAGACCCAGTACTTC
CDR3 protein: CASSRRLAGARETQYF